Listed below are T cell receptor beta chains from one sample, sequenced in a study of blood T cell repertoires in COVID-19. Clones were read by immunoSEQ multiplex PCR, and TCRdb kept only the in-frame ones, dropping some. The sample carries approximately 76,000 clones, about 70% recorded once. The sequencing sample was made of peripheral blood. The receptor set was obtained from a woman aged 70-85 years with acute or convalescent COVID-19. The CDR3 runs from the conserved cysteine through the conserved F or W. D genes are given only for firm matches. A clone size is listed for some rows: how often the clone was seen (once, few, many), or a class if it is expanded.

size,J,V,D,length,CDR3,DNA
.,TRBJ2-2,TRBV12-1,.,19,CASSHPPVAGVVPTGELFF,TGTGCCAGCAGCCATCCCCCGGTAGCGGGAGTCGTCCCCACCGGGGAGCTGTTTTTT
.,TRBJ1-5,TRBV7-2,.,15,CASSLDGLTGGPQHF,TGTGCCAGCAGCTTAGACGGACTAACGGGCGGGCCCCAGCATTTT
few,TRBJ1-4,TRBV20-1,TRBD1,15,CSASRRGDSDEKLFF,TGCAGTGCTAGTCGGAGGGGGGACAGCGATGAAAAACTGTTTTTT
.,TRBJ1-5,TRBV2,.,12,CASSAAGLPQHF,TGTGCCAGCAGTGCGGCAGGGCTGCCCCAGCATTTT
.,TRBJ1-1,TRBV6-2/TRBV6-3,.,13,CASRPNRATEAFF,TGTGCCAGCAGACCTAACAGGGCTACTGAAGCTTTCTTT
.,TRBJ2-2,TRBV18,TRBD2,15,CASSPPGLAERELFF,TGTGCCAGCTCACCACCGGGACTAGCGGAGCGGGAGCTGTTTTTT
.,TRBJ1-2,TRBV7-9,TRBD1,14,CASSSGTGNYGYTF,TGTGCCAGCAGCTCCGGGACAGGGAACTATGGCTACACCTTC
once,TRBJ1-4,TRBV28,TRBD1,15,CASSSGQGVNEKLFF,TGTGCCAGCAGTTCCGGACAGGGTGTTAATGAAAAACTGTTTTTT
few,TRBJ2-4,TRBV20-1,.,14,CSASPLQGRNIQYF,TGCAGTGCTAGTCCCCTACAGGGTAGAAACATTCAGTACTTC
.,TRBJ1-2,TRBV9,.,17,CASSVGAGKGKNYGYTF,TGTGCCAGCAGCGTAGGGGCAGGGAAGGGGAAAAACTATGGCTACACCTTC
few,TRBJ1-1,TRBV2,TRBD1,13,CASNGQGAEGAFF,TGTGCCAGCAACGGACAGGGAGCGGAGGGGGCTTTCTTT
.,TRBJ2-5,TRBV5-1,.,16,CASSLAPSGVQETQYF,TGCGCCAGCAGCTTGGCCCCCTCAGGCGTCCAAGAGACCCAGTACTTC
.,TRBJ2-1,TRBV5-6,TRBD2,15,CASIPGTSFHNEQFF,TGTGCCAGCATCCCCGGGACTAGTTTTCACAATGAGCAGTTCTTC
once,TRBJ2-7,TRBV10-3,TRBD1,14,CASTGIQGVGEQYF,TGTGCCAGCACGGGTATACAGGGGGTGGGGGAGCAGTACTTC
once,TRBJ2-7,TRBV5-8,.,13,CATADRSSYEQYF,TGTGCCACCGCCGACAGGAGCTCCTACGAGCAGTACTTC
.,TRBJ1-2,TRBV21-1,.,17,CASSKARQYSTWWGYTF,TGTGCCAGCAGCAAAGCCCGACAGTATAGCACGTGGTGGGGCTACACCTTC
.,TRBJ1-2,TRBV18,.,14,CASSRPEGGYGYTF,TGTGCCAGCTCACGACCGGAAGGGGGCTATGGCTACACCTTC
few,TRBJ1-1,TRBV9,TRBD1,15,CASSEGQGANTEAFF,TGTGCCAGCAGCGAAGGACAGGGGGCGAACACTGAAGCTTTCTTT
.,TRBJ1-5,TRBV15,.,14,CATSRDMGDQPQHF,TGTGCCACCAGCAGAGATATGGGAGATCAGCCCCAGCATTTT
.,TRBJ1-2,TRBV12-5,.,14,CASGLGGGFSGYTF,TGTGCTAGTGGTCTGGGGGGGGGCTTTAGTGGCTACACCTTC
few,TRBJ1-2,TRBV7-2,TRBD1,17,CASSPLSTGGRTYGYTF,TGTGCCAGCAGCCCCCTCTCGACAGGGGGCCGAACGTATGGCTACACCTTC
.,TRBJ1-1,TRBV5-1,TRBD1,16,CASSKDRVGLDTEAFF,TGCGCCAGCAGCAAGGACAGGGTAGGATTAGACACTGAAGCTTTCTTT
.,TRBJ2-5,TRBV11-2,.,14,CASSAIDRRETQYF,TGTGCCAGCTCTGCCATCGACAGGAGGGAGACCCAGTACTTC
.,TRBJ2-5,TRBV6-5,TRBD2,14,CASSYLAGVETQYF,TGTGCCAGCAGTTACCTAGCGGGGGTTGAGACCCAGTACTTC
.,TRBJ1-2,TRBV28,TRBD1,14,CASRPSGTGKGYTF,TGTGCCAGCAGACCCAGTGGGACAGGGAAAGGCTACACCTTC
.,TRBJ2-7,TRBV5-6,.,14,CASSLRGQEYEQYF,TGTGCCAGCAGCTTAAGAGGGCAAGAGTACGAGCAGTACTTC
.,TRBJ2-2,TRBV19,TRBD1,17,CASSPQQGARNTGELFF,TGTGCCAGTAGTCCTCAACAGGGGGCTAGAAACACCGGGGAGCTGTTTTTT
.,TRBJ1-2,TRBV7-9,.,13,CASSLGASQGYTF,TGTGCCAGCAGCTTAGGGGCCAGTCAGGGCTACACCTTC